The clone carrying this T cell receptor (beta chain) showed up just once. As yet, its antigen is unknown. The sample comes from a study of T cell repertoires in cytomegalovirus infection. About the study: CMV infection together with matching HLA type was indicated by public TCR beta signatures.

TCRdb processed the reads anew with MiXCR; each CDR3 protein has one entry. The sample lists roughly 300,000 distinct CDR3 sequences, about 26% seen once, with approximately 15% in the top ten. There are 15 residues in the CDR3. Trimming took off 6 bases at V and 1 base at J, with 13 bases between the two ends. Germline V gene lookup returns CDR1 MGHRA and CDR2 YSYEKL. Study-level findings and limits: Summed frequency of public TCR beta families distinguished CMV carriers with the relevant HLA. The study found HLA-C-restricted CMV-specific TCR beta clonotypes dominating the ex vivo response.

The receptor was isolated from a human donor in good health (CMV status not recorded). Some clones in this sample may be carry-over from other donors' samples. The chain couples TRBV4-1 to TRBJ1-5, with D uncertain. The sequenced material came from PBMCs. CDR3 residues: CASSRNMGSNQPQHF. CDR3 coding DNA: TGCGCCAGCAGTCGAAACATGGGGAGCAATCAGCCCCAGCATTTT.